The present T cell receptor beta chain was sequenced within a study of T cells in localized non-small cell lung cancer. The CDR3 loop spans 13 amino acids. The V gene end was trimmed by 5 bases and the J gene end by 3 bases; junction bases not matched to a gene: 3. Germline V lookup: CDR1 MNHEY, CDR2 SMNVEV (reference sequence). This clone was counted a single time. The protocol was immunoSEQ multiplex PCR, while the TCRdb copy is restricted to in-frame clones and leaves out a portion. The profile shows approximately 60,000 clones, 75% to 90% of them singletons. This chain uses TRBV27 with TRBJ1-2; 7 positions match TRBD1. The sequences come from peripheral blood, collected before any cancer treatment. The receptor comes from a woman aged 35 to 69 with stage I lung adenocarcinoma. CDR3 amino acids: CASSTGQYYGYTF. CDR3 sequence (DNA): TGTGCCAGCAGTACGGGACAGTACTATGGCTACACCTTC.